The clone carrying this TCR beta chain showed up just a few times. Its target is unknown. The data were taken from a study of cytomegalovirus exposure and HLA in healthy donors. General study findings and limits: The authors listed about 170 TCR beta chains as cytomegalovirus-associated. Highly shared sequence variants in one cluster were likely a sequencing artifact. A reported reduction in N-insertions relative to the roughly 700-donor mean was seen in an Asian-associated ancestry cluster in a later analysis.

The PCR ran on 60 Vbeta and 13 Jbeta primers. Assay: immunoSEQ multiplex PCR; the TCRdb copy retains only in-frame clones and omits some. This table has about 140,000 clones, about 80% appearing once. The V end lost 3 bases, the J end lost 1 base, and 9 bases lay between the germline ends. The CDR3 spans 15 residues. The germline CDR1 and CDR2 sequences are KGHSH and LQKENI. Donors were ostensibly healthy at sampling, although undocumented immune exposures were probable. Sequencing was done on a sample of PBMCs. The rearrangement joins TRBV18 to TRBJ2-2; possibly TRBD1 for D (5 bases). This sequence was found in a male donor in good health and CMV-seropositive. CDR3 sequence: CASSPQQENTGELFF. CDR3 in DNA: TGTGCCAGCTCACCTCAACAGGAGAACACCGGGGAGCTGTTTTTT.